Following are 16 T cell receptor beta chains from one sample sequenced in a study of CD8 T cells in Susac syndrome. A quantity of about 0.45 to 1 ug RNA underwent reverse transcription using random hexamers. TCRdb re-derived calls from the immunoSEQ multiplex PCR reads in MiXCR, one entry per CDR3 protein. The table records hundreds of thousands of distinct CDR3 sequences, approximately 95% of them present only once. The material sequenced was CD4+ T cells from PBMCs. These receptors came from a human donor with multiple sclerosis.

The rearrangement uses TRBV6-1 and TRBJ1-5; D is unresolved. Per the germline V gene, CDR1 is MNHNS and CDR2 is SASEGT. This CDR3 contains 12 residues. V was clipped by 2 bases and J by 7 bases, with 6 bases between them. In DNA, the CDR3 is TGTGCCAGCAGTGAAAGGGCGCAGCCCCAGCATTTT. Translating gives CASSERAQPQHF.

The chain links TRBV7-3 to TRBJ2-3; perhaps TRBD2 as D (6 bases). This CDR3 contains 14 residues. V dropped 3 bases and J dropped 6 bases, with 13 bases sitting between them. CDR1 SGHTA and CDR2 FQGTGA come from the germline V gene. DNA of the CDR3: TGTGCCAGCAGCTTCGGCGGGGCCATGGATACGCAGTATTTT. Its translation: CASSFGGAMDTQYF.

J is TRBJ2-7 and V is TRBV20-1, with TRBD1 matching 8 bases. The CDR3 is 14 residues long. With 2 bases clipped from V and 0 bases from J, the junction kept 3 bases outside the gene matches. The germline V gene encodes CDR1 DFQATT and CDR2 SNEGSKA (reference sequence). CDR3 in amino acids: CSARQGASSYEQYF. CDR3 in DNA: TGCAGTGCTAGACAGGGGGCTAGCTCCTACGAGCAGTACTTC.

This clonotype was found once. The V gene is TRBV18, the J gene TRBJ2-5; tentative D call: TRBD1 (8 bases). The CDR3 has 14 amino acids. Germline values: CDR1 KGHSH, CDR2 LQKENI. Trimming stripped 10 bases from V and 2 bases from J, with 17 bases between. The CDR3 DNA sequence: TGTGCCACCGGGGGGACAGGTTTTCAAGAGACCCAGTACTTC. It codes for CATGGTGFQETQYF.

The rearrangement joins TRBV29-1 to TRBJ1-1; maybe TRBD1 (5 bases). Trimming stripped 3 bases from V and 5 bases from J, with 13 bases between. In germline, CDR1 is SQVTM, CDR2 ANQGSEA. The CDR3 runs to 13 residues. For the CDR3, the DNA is TGCAGCGTTGAGGGACGGTGGGTAACTGAAGCTTTCTTT. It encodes CSVEGRWVTEAFF. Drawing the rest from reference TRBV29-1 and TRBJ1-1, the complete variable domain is SAVISQKPSRDICQRGTSLTIQCQVDSQVTMMFWYRQQPGQSLTLIATANQGSEATYESGFVIDKFPISRPNLTFSTLTVSNMSPEDSSIYLCSVEGRWVTEAFFGQGTRLTVV.

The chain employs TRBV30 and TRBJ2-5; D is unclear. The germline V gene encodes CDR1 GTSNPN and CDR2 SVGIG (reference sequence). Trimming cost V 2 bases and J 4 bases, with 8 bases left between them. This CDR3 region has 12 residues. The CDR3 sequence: CAWSSGGETQYF. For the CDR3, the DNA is TGTGCCTGGAGTTCAGGTGGAGAGACCCAGTACTTC.

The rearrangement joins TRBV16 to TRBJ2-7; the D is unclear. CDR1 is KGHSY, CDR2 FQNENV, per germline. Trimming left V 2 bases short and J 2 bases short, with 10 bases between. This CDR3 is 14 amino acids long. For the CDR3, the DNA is TGTGCCAGCAGCCAAGCTACTCGGCCCTACGAGCAGTACGTC. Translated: CASSQATRPYEQYV.

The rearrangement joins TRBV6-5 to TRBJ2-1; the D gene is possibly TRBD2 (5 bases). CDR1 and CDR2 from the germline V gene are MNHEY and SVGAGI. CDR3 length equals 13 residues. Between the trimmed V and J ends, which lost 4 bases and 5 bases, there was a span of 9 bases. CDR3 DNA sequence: TGTGCCAGCAGTTCAATACTAGACAATGAGCAGTTCTTC. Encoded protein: CASSSILDNEQFF.

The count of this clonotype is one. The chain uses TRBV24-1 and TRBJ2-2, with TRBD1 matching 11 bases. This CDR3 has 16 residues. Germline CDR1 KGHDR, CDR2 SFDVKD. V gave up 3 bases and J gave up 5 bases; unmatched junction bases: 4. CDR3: CATSDPGTGGTGELFF. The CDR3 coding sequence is TGTGCCACCAGTGATCCCGGGACAGGGGGGACCGGGGAGCTGTTTTTT.

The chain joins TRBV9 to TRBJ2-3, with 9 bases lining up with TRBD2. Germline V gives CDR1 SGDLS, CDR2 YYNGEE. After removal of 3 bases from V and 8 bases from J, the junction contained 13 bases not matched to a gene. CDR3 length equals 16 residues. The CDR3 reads CASSGASGGTLGTQYF. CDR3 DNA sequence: TGTGCCAGCAGCGGAGCAAGCGGGGGGACCCTTGGTACGCAGTATTTT.

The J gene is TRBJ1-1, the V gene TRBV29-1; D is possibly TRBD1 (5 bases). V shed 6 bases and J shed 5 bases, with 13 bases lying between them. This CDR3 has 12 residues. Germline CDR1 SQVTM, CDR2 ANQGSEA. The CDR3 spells CSVGDPGTEAFF. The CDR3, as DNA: TGCAGCGTGGGGGACCCTGGGACTGAAGCTTTCTTT.

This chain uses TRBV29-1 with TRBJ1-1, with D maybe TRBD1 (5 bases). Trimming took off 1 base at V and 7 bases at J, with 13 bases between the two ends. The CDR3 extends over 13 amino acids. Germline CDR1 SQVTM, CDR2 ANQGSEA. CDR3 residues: CSVEAREGSEAFF. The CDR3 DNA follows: TGCAGCGTTGAAGCGAGGGAGGGGAGTGAAGCTTTCTTT.

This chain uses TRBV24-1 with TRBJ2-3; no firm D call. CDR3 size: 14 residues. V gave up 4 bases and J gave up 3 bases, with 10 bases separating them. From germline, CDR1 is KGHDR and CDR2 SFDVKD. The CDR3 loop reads CATSDPGVTDTQYF. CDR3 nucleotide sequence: TGTGCCACCAGTGACCCTGGGGTGACAGATACGCAGTATTTT.

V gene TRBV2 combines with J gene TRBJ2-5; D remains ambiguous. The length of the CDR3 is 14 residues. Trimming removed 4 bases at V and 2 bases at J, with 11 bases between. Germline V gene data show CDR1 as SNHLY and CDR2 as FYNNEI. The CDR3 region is CASSASTPQETQYF. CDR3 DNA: TGTGCCAGCAGTGCCTCGACACCGCAAGAGACCCAGTACTTC.

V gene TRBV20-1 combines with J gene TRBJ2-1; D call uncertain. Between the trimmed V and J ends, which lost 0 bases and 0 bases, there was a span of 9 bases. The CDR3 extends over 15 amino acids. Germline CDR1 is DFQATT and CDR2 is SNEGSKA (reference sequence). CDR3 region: CSARDPVSSYNEQFF. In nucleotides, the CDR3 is TGCAGTGCTAGAGACCCAGTGAGCTCCTACAATGAGCAGTTCTTC.

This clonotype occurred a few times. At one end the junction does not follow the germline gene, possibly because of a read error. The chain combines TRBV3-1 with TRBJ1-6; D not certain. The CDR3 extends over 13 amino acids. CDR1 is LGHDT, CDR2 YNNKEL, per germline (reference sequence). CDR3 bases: TGTGCCAGCAGCCAAGGTGGGGATTCACCCCTCCATTTT. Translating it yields CASSQGGDSPLHF.